This TCR beta chain was identified in a study of siplizumab effects on memory and regulatory T cells. Whole-study findings and limits: Sequences that were alloreactive and traceable to unstimulated CD4+ memory cells were significantly reduced by siplizumab. Tregs proliferating in siplizumab cultures lacked confirmation of their suppressive function. Naive T cells appeared more diverse than memory cells and seemed to be major alloresponse contributors.

As to this clone: Antigen specificity is unknown.

Clones were read by immunoSEQ multiplex PCR, and TCRdb kept only the in-frame ones, dropping some. Here the sample spans about 40,000 clones, about 89% being singletons. Material for sequencing was naive CD4+ T cells sorted from blood. The receptor comes from a human donor in good health.

In nucleotides, the CDR3 is TGTGCCAGCAGCCAAGAGTCTCTCCAAGAGACCCAGTACTTC. It yields the protein CASSQESLQETQYF. The rearrangement uses TRBV4-2 and TRBJ2-5; D uncertain. Deletions cut 0 bases from V and 1 base from J, with 6 bases between. The CDR3 loop spans 14 amino acids. The V gene's germline CDR1 is LGHNA and CDR2 YNFKEQ.